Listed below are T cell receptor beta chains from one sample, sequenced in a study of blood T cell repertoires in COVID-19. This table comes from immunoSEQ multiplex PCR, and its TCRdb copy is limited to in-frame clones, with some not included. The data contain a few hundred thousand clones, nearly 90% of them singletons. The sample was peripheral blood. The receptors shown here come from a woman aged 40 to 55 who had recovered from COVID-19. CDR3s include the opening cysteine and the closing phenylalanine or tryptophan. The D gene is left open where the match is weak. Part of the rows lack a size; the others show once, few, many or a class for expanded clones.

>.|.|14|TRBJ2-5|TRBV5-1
CASSLDLGVETQYF
TGCGCCAGCAGCTTGGACTTAGGGGTGGAGACCCAGTACTTC
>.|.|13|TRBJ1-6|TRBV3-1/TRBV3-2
CASSQQRGFTLHF
TGTGCCAGCAGCCAACAAAGGGGTTTCACCCTCCACTTT
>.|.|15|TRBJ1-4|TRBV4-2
CASSQEQGRYEKLFF
TGTGCCAGCAGCCAAGAGCAGGGCAGATATGAAAAACTGTTTTTT
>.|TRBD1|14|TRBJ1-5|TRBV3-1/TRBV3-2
CASSPGGGNQPQHF
TGTGCCAGCAGCCCAGGGGGAGGCAATCAGCCCCAGCATTTT
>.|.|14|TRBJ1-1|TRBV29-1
CSVGWGRGVTEAFF
TGCAGCGTTGGATGGGGAAGGGGTGTCACTGAAGCTTTCTTT
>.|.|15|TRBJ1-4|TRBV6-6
CASSYSQGANEKLFF
TGTGCCAGCAGTTACTCTCAGGGTGCTAATGAAAAACTGTTTTTT
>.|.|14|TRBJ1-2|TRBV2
CASSVQGINYGYTF
TGTGCCAGCAGTGTTCAGGGGATTAACTATGGCTACACCTTC
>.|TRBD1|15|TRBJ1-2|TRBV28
CASSSPSGTGYGYTF
TGTGCCAGCAGTTCCCCTTCCGGGACAGGGTATGGCTACACCTTC
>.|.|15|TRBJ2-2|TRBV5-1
CASSLGGDRNGELFF
TGCGCCAGCAGCTTGGGGGGTGACAGGAACGGGGAGCTGTTTTTT
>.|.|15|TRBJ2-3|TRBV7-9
CASSRGGGETDTQYF
TGTGCCAGCAGCCGCGGCGGGGGCGAGACAGATACGCAGTATTTT
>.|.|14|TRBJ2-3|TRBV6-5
CASKAGLAADTQYF
TGTGCCAGCAAAGCGGGCCTTGCGGCAGATACGCAGTATTTT
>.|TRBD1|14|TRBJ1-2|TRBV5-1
CASSDRQGRYGYTF
TGCGCCAGCAGCGATCGACAGGGCCGCTATGGCTACACCTTC
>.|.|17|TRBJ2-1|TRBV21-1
CASSTLSGGEIYNEQFF
TGTGCCAGCAGCACCCTATCGGGAGGGGAGATCTACAATGAGCAGTTCTTC
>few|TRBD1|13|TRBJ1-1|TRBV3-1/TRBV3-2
CASSQGTGGDAFF
TGTGCCAGCAGCCAGGGGACAGGGGGAGATGCTTTCTTT
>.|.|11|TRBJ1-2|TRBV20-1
CSARVDYGYTF
TGCAGTGCTAGAGTCGACTATGGCTACACCTTC
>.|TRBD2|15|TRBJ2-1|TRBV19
CASSSGGAFYNEQFF
TGTGCCAGTAGTAGCGGGGGGGCCTTTTACAATGAGCAGTTCTTC
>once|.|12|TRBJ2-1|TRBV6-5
CASSRSTSEEFF
TGTGCCAGCAGCCGAAGTACTAGTGAGGAGTTCTTC
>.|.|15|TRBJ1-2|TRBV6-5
CASSYRVGANYGYTF
TGTGCCAGCAGTTATCGGGTAGGAGCTAACTATGGCTACACCTTC
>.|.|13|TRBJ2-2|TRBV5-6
CASSLPGTGELFF
TGTGCCAGCAGCCTCCCCGGGACCGGGGAGCTGTTTTTT
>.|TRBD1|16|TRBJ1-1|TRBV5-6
CASSFGRGQGDTEAFF
TGTGCCAGCAGCTTCGGCCGGGGACAGGGAGACACTGAAGCTTTCTTT
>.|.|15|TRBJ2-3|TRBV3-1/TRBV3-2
CASSQGGLAGDTQYF
TGTGCCAGCAGCCAAGGAGGGCTAGCTGGAGATACGCAGTATTTT
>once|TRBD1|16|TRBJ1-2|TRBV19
CASSITGRGRHYGYTF
TGTGCCAGTAGTATAACGGGTAGGGGGCGACACTATGGCTACACCTTC
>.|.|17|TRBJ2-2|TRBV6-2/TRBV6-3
CASSPHQGRAYTGELFF
TGTGCCAGCAGCCCACATCAGGGTAGGGCTTATACCGGGGAGCTGTTTTTT
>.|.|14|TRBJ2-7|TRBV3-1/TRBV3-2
CASSPRDFTYEQYF
TGTGCCAGCAGCCCCCGGGACTTCACCTACGAGCAGTACTTC
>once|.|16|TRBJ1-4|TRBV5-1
CASSQGRTATNEKLFF
TGCGCCAGCAGCCAAGGGAGAACAGCAACTAATGAAAAACTGTTTTTT
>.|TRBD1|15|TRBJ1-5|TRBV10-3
CAISEGQGHKQPQHF
TGTGCCATCAGTGAGGGACAGGGGCATAAACAGCCCCAGCATTTT
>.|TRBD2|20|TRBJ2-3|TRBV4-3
CASSQDRQASGRTPTDTQYF
TGCGCCAGCAGCCAAGATCGCCAGGCTAGCGGGAGGACCCCCACAGATACGCAGTATTTT
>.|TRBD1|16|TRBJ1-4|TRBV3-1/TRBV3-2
CASSQGTGWANEKLFF
TGTGCCAGCAGCCAAGGGACAGGGTGGGCTAATGAAAAACTGTTTTTT
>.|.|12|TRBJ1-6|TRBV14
CASSQQSSPLHF
TGTGCCAGCAGCCAACAGTCTTCACCCCTCCACTTT
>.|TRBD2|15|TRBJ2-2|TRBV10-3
CAISLGGANTGELFF
TGTGCCATCAGCCTCGGGGGGGCGAACACCGGGGAGCTGTTTTTT
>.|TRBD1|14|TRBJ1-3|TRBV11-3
CASSSRDSGNTIYF
TGTGCCAGCAGCTCCCGGGACAGTGGAAACACCATATATTTT
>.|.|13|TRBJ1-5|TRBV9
CASSVAPGQPQHF
TGTGCCAGCAGCGTAGCCCCAGGGCAGCCCCAGCATTTT
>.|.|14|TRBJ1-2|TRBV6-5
CASSYRGAVSGYTF
TGTGCCAGCAGTTACAGGGGCGCCGTTAGTGGCTACACCTTC
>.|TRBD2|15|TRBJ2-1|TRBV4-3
CASSTLAGESDEQFF
TGCGCCAGCAGCACGCTAGCGGGAGAGTCCGATGAGCAGTTCTTC
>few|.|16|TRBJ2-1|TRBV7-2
CASSNTPTGNYNEQFF
TGTGCCAGCAGCAACACCCCTACAGGGAACTACAATGAGCAGTTCTTC
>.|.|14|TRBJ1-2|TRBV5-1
CASTQDSNGYGYTF
TGCGCCAGCACCCAGGACAGTAACGGATATGGCTACACCTTC
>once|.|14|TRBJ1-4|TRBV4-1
CASSQEPGGEKLFF
TGCGCCAGCAGCCAAGAACCCGGTGGTGAAAAACTGTTTTTT
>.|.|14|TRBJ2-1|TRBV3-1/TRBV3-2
CASSQGLASTEQFF
TGTGCCAGCAGCCAAGGTCTAGCGAGCACCGAGCAGTTCTTC
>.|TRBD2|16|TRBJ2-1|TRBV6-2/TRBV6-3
CASSPSGENLYNEQFF
TGTGCCAGCAGCCCTAGCGGGGAGAACCTCTACAATGAGCAGTTCTTC
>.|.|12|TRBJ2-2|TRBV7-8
CASTGDTGELFF
TGTGCCAGCACCGGGGACACCGGGGAGCTGTTTTTT
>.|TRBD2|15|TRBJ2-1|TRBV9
CASSVGGRVGNEQFF
TGTGCCAGCAGCGTAGGCGGGAGGGTGGGCAATGAGCAGTTCTTC
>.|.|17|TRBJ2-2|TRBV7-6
CASSPETGRRYTGELFF
TGTGCCAGCAGCCCGGAGACAGGGAGGCGTTACACCGGGGAGCTGTTTTTT
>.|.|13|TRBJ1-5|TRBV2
CASSGGGDQPQHF
TGTGCCAGCAGTGGGGGGGGAGATCAGCCCCAGCATTTT
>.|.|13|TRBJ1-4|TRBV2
CASSVEGGEKLFF
TGTGCCAGCAGTGTGGAGGGAGGCGAAAAACTGTTTTTT
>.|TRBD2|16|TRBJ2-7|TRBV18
CASSPIAGGHSYEQYF
TGTGCCAGCTCACCCATAGCGGGGGGCCATTCCTACGAGCAGTACTTC
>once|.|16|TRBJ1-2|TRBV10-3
CAISGKTRPGGRGYTF
TGTGCCATCAGCGGTAAAACAAGACCGGGGGGTCGTGGCTACACCTTC
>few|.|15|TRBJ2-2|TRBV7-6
CASSLDRGNTGELFF
TGTGCCAGCAGCCTCGACAGAGGAAACACCGGGGAGCTGTTTTTT
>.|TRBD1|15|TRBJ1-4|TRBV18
CASSPMTGGGEKLFF
TGTGCCAGCTCCCCGATGACAGGGGGAGGTGAAAAACTGTTTTTT
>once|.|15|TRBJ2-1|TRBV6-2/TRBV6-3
CASSYSRSAYNEQFF
TGTGCCAGCAGTTACTCGAGGTCAGCCTACAATGAGCAGTTCTTC
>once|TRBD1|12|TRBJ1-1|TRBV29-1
CSVGWTGREAFF
TGCAGCGTTGGATGGACAGGGAGGGAAGCTTTCTTT
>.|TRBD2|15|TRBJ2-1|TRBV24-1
CATSDYSGMQNEQFF
TGTGCCACCAGTGATTATAGCGGGATGCAGAATGAGCAGTTCTTC
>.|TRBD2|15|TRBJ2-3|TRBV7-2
CASSTRTSGLDTQYF
TGTGCCAGCAGCACTAGGACTAGCGGCCTGGATACGCAGTATTTT
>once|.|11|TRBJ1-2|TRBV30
CAWTGYYGYTF
TGTGCCTGGACCGGTTACTATGGCTACACCTTC
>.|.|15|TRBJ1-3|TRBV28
CASSLGVSSGNTIYF
TGTGCCAGCAGTTTAGGAGTAAGCTCTGGAAACACCATATATTTT
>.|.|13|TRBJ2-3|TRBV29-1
CSVFAGATDTQYF
TGCAGCGTCTTCGCGGGCGCTACAGATACGCAGTATTTT
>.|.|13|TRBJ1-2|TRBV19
CATQADRPYGYTF
TGTGCCACCCAGGCCGACAGACCCTATGGCTACACCTTC
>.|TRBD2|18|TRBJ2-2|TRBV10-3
CAISGTSGSRSLTGELFF
TGTGCCATCAGTGGGACTAGCGGAAGTCGATCTTTAACCGGGGAGCTGTTTTTT